These 29 T cell receptor beta chains were all obtained from the same sample, sequenced in a study of T cell changes during pregnancy in multiple sclerosis. Only in-frame clones appear in the TCRdb table, and some are missing; sequencing was by immunoSEQ multiplex PCR. Altogether about 89,000 clones are present, about 93% being singletons, with the ten largest covering approximately 0.84%. The sequencing here drew on peripheral blood, taken in the third trimester of pregnancy. These receptor sequences come from a female donor with multiple sclerosis, enrolled in a pregnancy study.

The V call is TRBV4-1, the J call TRBJ2-7; a weak D match, TRBD2 (6 bases). Germline CDR1 and CDR2: MGHRA and YSYEKL. Trimming left V 0 bases short and J 6 bases short, with 15 bases between. This CDR3 is built from 15 residues. The DNA for the CDR3 is TGCGCCAGCAGCCAAGATAATGGACTGGGAGGCGAGCAGTACTTC. Its translation is CASSQDNGLGGEQYF.

The gene calls are TRBV30 and TRBJ2-2; D gene unclear. The CDR3 runs 15 residues. Trimming removed 2 bases from V and 3 bases from J, with 13 bases in between. Germline V gene data show CDR1 as GTSNPN and CDR2 as SVGIG (reference sequence). The CDR3 DNA reads TGTGCCTGGAGTCCCGCTTTACTCCACACCGGGGAGCTGTTTTTT. Protein: CAWSPALLHTGELFF.

V is TRBV14 and J is TRBJ2-7, with 14 bases that match TRBD2. The CDR3 runs 13 residues. V lost 4 bases, J lost 7 bases, and 0 bases stayed unmatched. Germline loops: CDR1 SGHDN, CDR2 FVKESK. CDR3 in amino acids: CASSRLAGGEQYF. CDR3 nucleotide sequence: TGTGCCAGCAGCCGACTAGCGGGAGGGGAGCAGTACTTC.

The chain couples TRBV7-9 to TRBJ1-5; a weak D match, TRBD1 (5 bases). This CDR3 is 13 amino acids long. Trimming stripped 3 bases from V and 7 bases from J, with 10 bases between. The germline gives CDR1 SEHNR, CDR2 FQNEAQ (reference sequence). CDR3 bases: TGTGCCAGCAGCTTCGATGACAGCCAGCCCCAGCATTTT. This gives the protein CASSFDDSQPQHF. Full variable domain (outside the CDR3, taken from reference TRBV7-9 and TRBJ1-5): DTGVSQNPRHKITKRGQNVTFRCDPISEHNRLYWYRQTLGQGPEFLTYFQNEAQLEKSRLLSDRFSAERPKGSFSTLEIQRTEQGDSAMYLCASSFDDSQPQHFGDGTRLSIL.

This clone was seen only once. The V and J genes are TRBV5-1 and TRBJ2-7, with 15 bases matching TRBD2. The CDR3 has 18 residues. J was trimmed by 0 bases and V by 2 bases; bases with no gene match: 6. Germline V gene sequence: CDR1 SGHRS, CDR2 YFSETQ. This CDR3 is CASSFRTSGRASSYEQYF. The CDR3 bases are TGCGCCAGCAGCTTTAGGACTAGCGGGAGGGCTAGCTCCTACGAGCAGTACTTC.

V gene TRBV30 combines with J gene TRBJ2-3; D gene ambiguous. Trimming removed 0 bases at V and 4 bases at J, with 8 bases between. Germline loops: CDR1 GTSNPN, CDR2 SVGIG (reference sequence). This CDR3 is 13 amino acids long. The chain's CDR3 is CAWSVGGPDTQYF. CDR3 nucleotides: TGTGCCTGGAGTGTGGGTGGGCCAGATACGCAGTATTTT.

V gene TRBV6-1 combines with J gene TRBJ1-3; 8 bases agree with TRBD1. CDR3 length equals 15 residues. Trimming at V came to 7 bases and at J to 2 bases, leaving 7 bases not matched to a gene. Germline CDR1 reads MNHNS; CDR2 reads SASEGT. The CDR3 DNA reads as TGTGCCAGCACCGCCGGGACAGGCGCTGGAAACACCATATATTTT. This gives the protein CASTAGTGAGNTIYF.

The V and J genes are TRBV11-2 and TRBJ2-7, with a possible D match to TRBD1 (7 bases). This CDR3 region has 17 residues. Trimming stripped 1 base from V and 5 bases from J, with 21 bases between. Germline lookup yields CDR1 SGHAT and CDR2 FQNNGV. The CDR3 sequence: CASSLVKRAGGYHEQYF. Written as DNA, the CDR3 is TGTGCCAGCAGCTTAGTGAAAAGGGCAGGGGGGTATCACGAGCAGTACTTC.

The chain employs TRBV30 and TRBJ1-1; no reliable D call. V was clipped by 0 bases and J by 1 base, with 6 bases between them. This CDR3 has 13 amino acids. Germline V gives CDR1 GTSNPN, CDR2 SVGIG (reference sequence). For the CDR3, the DNA is TGTGCCTGGAGTGTTCGGGAGAACACTGAAGCTTTCTTT. Protein: CAWSVRENTEAFF. Combining the CDR3 with reference TRBV30 and TRBJ1-1 gives the whole variable domain SQTIHQWPATLVQPVGSPLSLECTVEGTSNPNLYWYRQAAGRGLQLLFYSVGIGQISSEVPQNLSASRPQDRQFILSSKKLLLSDSGFYLCAWSVRENTEAFFGQGTRLTVV.

V usage is TRBV27 and J usage is TRBJ2-1; TRBD2 matches at 10 bases. V lost 3 bases and J lost 6; bases outside the gene matches: 5. This CDR3 region has 15 residues. The germline V gene encodes CDR1 MNHEY and CDR2 SMNVEV (reference sequence). The CDR3: CASSLDEREGNEQFF. CDR3 nucleotide sequence: TGTGCCAGCAGTTTGGACGAGCGGGAGGGCAATGAGCAGTTCTTC.

This clone was observed a single time. The V and J genes are TRBV29-1 and TRBJ1-3; TRBD1 agrees at 7 bases. Germline V lookup: CDR1 SQVTM, CDR2 ANQGSEA. The trim removed 7 bases at V and 0 bases at J, leaving 3 bases unmatched. The CDR3 has 13 residues. The CDR3 DNA sequence: TGCAGCGGGGGACAGTCCTCTGGAAACACCATATATTTT. This codes for CSGGQSSGNTIYF.

J is TRBJ1-2 and V is TRBV7-9; TRBD1 matches 8 bases. This CDR3 has 13 residues. Looked up from germline, CDR1 is SEHNR and CDR2 is FQNEAQ (reference sequence). Losses at the gene ends were 5 bases for V and 8 bases for J; bases not matched to a gene: 7. The CDR3 coding sequence is TGTGCCAGCAGCCCAGGACAGGGTCGGGGCTACACCTTC. Its protein is CASSPGQGRGYTF.

This chain connects TRBV7-2 to TRBJ2-1, with 7 bases identical to TRBD2. The CDR3 runs 18 residues. V lost 1 base, J lost 3 bases, and 12 bases stayed unmatched. Germline loops: CDR1 SGHTA, CDR2 FQGNSA. The CDR3 region has the DNA TGTGCCAGCAGCTTAGAGTCGGGCGGGAGTTTCTTCTACAATGAGCAGTTCTTC. It encodes CASSLESGGSFFYNEQFF. The full variable domain, in which reference TRBV7-2 and TRBJ2-1 provide the parts outside the CDR3, is GAGVSQSPSNKVTEKGKDVELRCDPISGHTALYWYRQSLGQGLEFLIYFQGNSAPDKSGLPSDRFSAERTGGSVSTLTIQRTQQEDSAVYLCASSLESGGSFFYNEQFFGPGTRLTVL.

V is TRBV27 and J is TRBJ2-2; weak D call: TRBD2 (6 bases). V was trimmed by 5 bases and J by 3 bases, leaving 13 bases between them. This CDR3 is built from 15 residues. Per germline, CDR1 MNHEY and CDR2 SMNVEV (reference sequence). CDR3 sequence reads: CASSPRERDTGELFF. Written as DNA, the CDR3 is TGTGCCAGCAGTCCACGGGAGAGGGACACCGGGGAGCTGTTTTTT.

J is TRBJ2-2 and V is TRBV19, with 9 bases aligning to TRBD1. In germline, CDR1 is LNHDA, CDR2 SQIVND (reference sequence). This CDR3 comprises 14 residues. V was clipped by 9 bases and J by 5 bases; unmatched bases: 7. CDR3 amino acids: CASLTGGETGELFF. The CDR3 DNA follows: TGTGCCAGCCTGACAGGGGGGGAAACCGGGGAGCTGTTTTTT.

The chain employs TRBV2 and TRBJ1-1; 9 bases fit TRBD1. The CDR3 totals 17 residues. The V gene's germline CDR1 is SNHLY and CDR2 FYNNEI. With V trimmed by 7 bases and J by 2 bases, 14 bases remained unmatched. This chain's CDR3 is CASIRDRDALGNTEAFF. The CDR3 DNA sequence: TGTGCCAGCATCCGGGACAGGGATGCCTTAGGTAACACTGAAGCTTTCTTT.

The rearrangement uses TRBV9 and TRBJ2-7; a possible D gene is TRBD1 (5 bases). The CDR3 covers 13 residues. V was pared by 3 bases and J by 6 bases, with 13 bases between. CDR1 SGDLS and CDR2 YYNGEE come from the germline V gene. CDR3 nucleotides: TGTGCCAGCAGCGGGGGCGTCGGTAGCGAGCAGTACTTC. The encoded protein is CASSGGVGSEQYF.

The rearrangement joins TRBV12-5 to TRBJ1-3; D is ambiguous. Germline V gives CDR1 LGHNT, CDR2 FRNRAP. This CDR3 is 12 amino acids long. Deletions cut 5 bases from V and 1 base from J, with 3 bases between. The CDR3 nucleotides are TGTGCTAGTGGTCGTTCTGGAAACACCATATATTTT. This gives the protein CASGRSGNTIYF.

This chain joins TRBV9 and TRBJ1-2, with D possibly matching TRBD1 (5 bases). The CDR3 loop spans 13 amino acids. V was pared by 4 bases and J by 2 bases, with 9 bases between. In germline, CDR1 is SGDLS, CDR2 YYNGEE. CDR3 in DNA: TGTGCCAGCAGCCCTAGACAGAACTATGGCTACACCTTC. Translation gives CASSPRQNYGYTF.

The V and J genes are TRBV19 and TRBJ1-4; TRBD1 might be the D (6 bases). V was shortened by 5 bases and J by 3 bases, with 13 bases between the two germline ends. CDR3 length: 15 amino acids. Germline CDR1 reads LNHDA; CDR2 reads SQIVND (reference sequence). CDR3 in amino acids: CASSQRTVSNEKLFF. The CDR3 nucleotides read TGTGCCAGTAGTCAGAGGACAGTTTCTAATGAAAAACTGTTTTTT.

The chain uses TRBV6-6 and TRBJ2-3; 9 nucleotides match TRBD1. J gave up 0 bases and V 6 bases, and 7 bases lay outside the gene matches. The V gene's germline CDR1 is MNHNY and CDR2 SVGAGI (reference sequence). This CDR3 has 16 residues. The CDR3 nucleotides are TGTGCCAGCAGGCGGACCGGGACAGGGAGCACAGATACGCAGTATTTT. Translating it yields CASRRTGTGSTDTQYF.

The chain uses TRBV18 and TRBJ1-5, with 8 bases aligning to TRBD1. V lost 8 bases and J lost 0; bases outside the gene matches: 9. The germline CDR1 and CDR2 sequences are KGHSH and LQKENI. This CDR3 is built from 16 residues. DNA for the CDR3: TGTGCCAGCGCCGACAGGGGAAGGGATAGCAATCAGCCCCAGCATTTT. As protein: CASADRGRDSNQPQHF. The full variable domain, its missing parts supplied by reference TRBV18 and TRBJ1-5, is NAGVMQNPRHLVRRRGQEARLRCSPMKGHSHVYWYRQLPEEGLKFMVYLQKENIIDESGMPKERFSAEFPKEGPSILRIQQVVRGDSAAYFCASADRGRDSNQPQHFGDGTRLSIL.

The chain couples TRBV5-4 to TRBJ2-1, with TRBD1 matching over 7 bases. The CDR3 loop spans 12 amino acids. The V gene end was trimmed by 7 bases and the J gene end by 6 bases; junction bases not matched to a gene: 4. Per the germline V gene, CDR1 is SGHNT and CDR2 is YYREEE (reference sequence). The CDR3 here is CASGSGGNEQFF. The CDR3 nucleotides read TGTGCCAGCGGCTCAGGGGGCAATGAGCAGTTCTTC.

V gene TRBV10-2 combines with J gene TRBJ1-1; D call uncertain. Germline V gives CDR1 WSHSY, CDR2 SAAADI. V was cut by 4 bases and J by 8 bases, with 14 bases left in between. This CDR3 is built from 13 residues. Here the CDR3 DNA reads TGCGCCAGCAGTGTGGGAGTCATGACCGAAGCTTTCTTT. It specifies CASSVGVMTEAFF.

The rearrangement joins TRBV7-2 to TRBJ2-7; 7 bases are a match to TRBD2. The CDR3 runs 15 residues. Per germline, CDR1 SGHTA and CDR2 FQGNSA. The ends lost 1 base at V and 3 bases at J; junction bases unmatched: 6. For the CDR3, the DNA is TGTGCCAGCAGCTTAGGAACTAGCGTATACTACGAGCAGTACTTC. This codes for CASSLGTSVYYEQYF.

The rearrangement links TRBV6-1 to TRBJ1-2, with 7 nucleotides matching TRBD1. The J segment lost 3 bases and the V segment lost 6 bases, leaving 7 bases of the junction unmatched. Germline V gene sequence: CDR1 MNHNS, CDR2 SASEGT. The CDR3 has 14 amino acids. The CDR3 coding sequence is TGTGCCAGCAGCGCTGGACAGGAACACTATGGCTACACCTTC. Amino acids: CASSAGQEHYGYTF.

This chain links TRBV27 with TRBJ2-3; no reliable D call. This CDR3 has 15 amino acids. V lost 6 bases to trimming and J lost 0 bases, with 13 bases between them. Germline V gene data show CDR1 as MNHEY and CDR2 as SMNVEV (reference sequence). The CDR3, as DNA: TGTGCCAGCAGCTATCTTAGCACTAGCACAGATACGCAGTATTTT. Its translation: CASSYLSTSTDTQYF.

The chain couples TRBV4-3 to TRBJ2-1; 7 bases fit TRBD1. This CDR3 has 16 residues. V was pared by 0 bases and J by 4 bases, with 6 bases of the junction left unmatched. Germline values: CDR1 LGHNA, CDR2 YSLEER. CDR3 amino acids: CASSQEGGRGYNEQFF. The CDR3 DNA reads TGCGCCAGCAGCCAAGAAGGGGGCAGGGGATACAATGAGCAGTTCTTC.

For the CDR3, the DNA is TGCGCCAGCAGCTTACGTCCTCCGGGACTAGCGGGAGGAACGAATGAGCAGTTCTTC. Translated, it gives CASSLRPPGLAGGTNEQFF. The chain employs TRBV5-1 and TRBJ2-1; 15 bases line up with TRBD2. Germline V CDR1 and CDR2: SGHRS, YFSETQ. V dropped 2 bases and J dropped 7; count of bases not matched to a gene: 13. The CDR3 is made up of 19 amino acids.